The 27 T cell receptor beta chains below were found in one sample sequenced in a study of cytomegalovirus exposure and HLA in healthy donors. With 60 Vbeta and 13 Jbeta primers, the PCR was carried out. Produced via immunoSEQ multiplex PCR; TCRdb's table is partial and in-frame only. The sample holds around 64,000 clones; approximately 80% are singletons and the top ten take around 7.4%. The sequenced sample consisted of PBMCs. The origin of the receptors is a man between 18 and 35 years old in good health and CMV-seropositive.

The rearrangement uses TRBV30 and TRBJ1-2; TRBD1 matches at 7 bases. After removal of 2 bases from V and 3 bases from J, the junction contained 6 bases not matched to a gene. The CDR3 runs 14 residues. Germline V gives CDR1 GTSNPN, CDR2 SVGIG (reference sequence). Written as DNA, the CDR3 is TGTGCCTGGAGTCATGGGACAGTTTACTATGGCTACACCTTC. This sequence encodes CAWSHGTVYYGYTF.

The rearrangement uses TRBV6-1 and TRBJ1-2; a possible D gene is TRBD1 (6 bases). V was shortened by 7 bases and J by 2 bases, with 14 bases between the two germline ends. The CDR3 extends over 14 amino acids. The V gene's germline CDR1 is MNHNS and CDR2 SASEGT. CDR3 region: CASTSGGGNYGYTF. CDR3 bases: TGTGCCAGCACTTCGGGGGGGGGCAACTATGGCTACACCTTC.

This rearrangement joins TRBV28 to TRBJ2-7; TRBD2 might be the D (5 bases). The CDR3 has 15 amino acids. Germline V lookup: CDR1 MDHEN, CDR2 SYDVKM. V lost 2 bases and J 4 bases, leaving 15 bases between the germline ends. DNA for the CDR3: TGTGCCAGCAGTTTAAATTTAGGACTGTCTTACGAGCAGTACTTC. It encodes CASSLNLGLSYEQYF.

The sample holds a few counts of this clone. The chain recombines TRBV6-5 with TRBJ2-4; maybe TRBD1 (6 bases). Trimming removed 6 bases from V and 7 bases from J, with 16 bases in between. In germline, CDR1 is MNHEY, CDR2 SVGAGI. The CDR3 loop spans 14 amino acids. CDR3 residues: CASSLGGAYNIQYF. In DNA form, the CDR3 reads TGTGCCAGCAGCCTAGGGGGAGCCTATAACATTCAGTACTTC.

The chain recombines TRBV27 with TRBJ2-1; a possible D gene is TRBD2 (6 bases). The CDR3 extends over 13 amino acids. V gave up 9 bases and J gave up 3 bases, with 12 bases separating them. Germline CDR1 MNHEY, CDR2 SMNVEV (reference sequence). The CDR3 nucleotides are TGTGCCAGTACTCCGGGACTCTACAATGAGCAGTTCTTC. Translated: CASTPGLYNEQFF.

This chain uses TRBV20-1 with TRBJ2-3; D remains unclear. With 3 bases removed from V and 6 bases from J, the gap between germline ends came to 4 bases. This CDR3 has 10 amino acids. Germline CDR1 and CDR2: DFQATT and SNEGSKA (reference sequence). Here the CDR3 reads CSASRDTQYF. CDR3 nucleotide sequence: TGCAGTGCTAGCAGGGATACGCAGTATTTT.

Here the CDR3 reads CASSSRQAFRDTEAFF. The CDR3 DNA follows: TGTGCCAGCAGCTCACGACAGGCCTTTAGGGACACTGAAGCTTTCTTT. J is TRBJ1-1 and V is TRBV11-2; maybe TRBD1 (6 bases). Germline assignment: CDR1 SGHAT and CDR2 FQNNGV. CDR3 length: 16 amino acids. V was pared by 4 bases and J by 3 bases, with 18 bases between.

This chain uses TRBV30 with TRBJ1-6; D is ambiguous. The CDR3 loop spans 13 amino acids. The germline CDR1 and CDR2 sequences are GTSNPN and SVGIG (reference sequence). The V and J ends lost 2 bases and 6 bases respectively, with 8 bases between them. CDR3: CAWSPVANSPLHF. Here the CDR3 DNA reads TGTGCCTGGAGTCCCGTGGCTAATTCACCCCTCCACTTT.

The chain links TRBV28 to TRBJ2-2, with 9 positions matching TRBD1. Unmatched junction bases numbered 4, after V lost 10 bases and J lost 4 bases. The CDR3 totals 13 residues. Germline CDR1 MDHEN, CDR2 SYDVKM. In nucleotides, the CDR3 is TGTGCCACTCGACAGGGGGGCACCGGGGAGCTGTTTTTT. This translates into CATRQGGTGELFF.

The chain has TRBV25-1 and TRBJ2-6; possible D gene TRBD2, 5 bases. Trimming pared 8 bases from V and 4 bases from J, leaving 9 bases between. The CDR3 is made up of 13 amino acids. The germline V gene has CDR1 MGHDK and CDR2 SYGVNS. The CDR3 protein is CASGGTGANVLTF. CDR3 nucleotides: TGTGCCAGCGGAGGTACAGGGGCCAACGTCCTGACTTTC.

V and J are TRBV2 and TRBJ1-3; 9 nucleotides line up with TRBD1. Germline V lookup: CDR1 SNHLY, CDR2 FYNNEI. The CDR3 consists of 12 residues. The ends lost 8 bases at V and 11 bases at J; junction bases unmatched: 7. CDR3 loop: CASLRQGVSIYF. DNA of the CDR3: TGTGCCAGCCTTAGACAGGGGGTCTCCATATATTTT.

This clone came up once. The chain links TRBV13 to TRBJ1-1; unclear D gene. From germline, CDR1 is PRHDT and CDR2 FYEKMQ (reference sequence). CDR3 length equals 11 residues. The V end was cut by 1 base, the J end by 7 bases, with 4 bases between. The CDR3 nucleotides are TGTGCCAGCAGCTTAGTTCTTGAAGCTTTCTTT. Its protein product is CASSLVLEAFF. The whole variable domain, remainder taken from reference TRBV13 and TRBJ1-1, is AAGVIQSPRHLIKEKRETATLKCYPIPRHDTVYWYQQGPGQDPQFLISFYEKMQSDKGSIPDRFSAQQFSDYHSELNMSSLELGDSALYFCASSLVLEAFFGQGTRLTVV.

This sequence joins TRBV30 and TRBJ2-5, with TRBD2 identical over 14 bases. CDR1 and CDR2 (germline): GTSNPN, SVGIG (reference sequence). V lost 1 base, J lost 4 bases, and 5 bases stayed unmatched. CDR3 length equals 16 residues. The CDR3 protein is CAWSDRLAGGAETQYF. CDR3 nucleotide sequence: TGTGCCTGGAGTGACCGACTAGCGGGGGGGGCAGAGACCCAGTACTTC.

The chain carries TRBV9 and TRBJ2-7; TRBD1 agrees at 8 bases. Germline loops: CDR1 SGDLS, CDR2 YYNGEE. The CDR3 has 13 residues. V lost 0 bases, J lost 6 bases, and 2 bases stayed unmatched. DNA of the CDR3: TGTGCCAGCAGCGTAGCTACAGGGGGCGAGCAGTACTTC. This codes for CASSVATGGEQYF. Combining the CDR3 with reference TRBV9 and TRBJ2-7 gives the whole variable domain DSGVTQTPKHLITATGQRVTLRCSPRSGDLSVYWYQQSLDQGLQFLIQYYNGEERAKGNILERFSAQQFPDLHSELNLSSLELGDSALYFCASSVATGGEQYFGPGTRLTVT.

The chain has TRBV6-1 and TRBJ1-2; D might be TRBD1 (6 bases). Germline lookup yields CDR1 MNHNS and CDR2 SASEGT. Trimming stripped 2 bases from V and 4 bases from J, with 8 bases between. The CDR3 is made up of 13 amino acids. CDR3 nucleotides: TGTGCCAGCAGTGAATTAGGGGGCTATGGCTACACCTTC. Amino acid sequence: CASSELGGYGYTF.

Turning to this clone: Other DNA sequences in the same sample also yield this CDR3. In DNA, the CDR3 is TGTGCCTGGAGTGGGGTAGGGGCACTAGCGGGCACCCTATCCGAGCAGTACTTC. This sequence encodes CAWSGVGALAGTLSEQYF. The rearrangement links TRBV30 to TRBJ2-7; 9 bases are a match to TRBD2. Germline assignment: CDR1 GTSNPN and CDR2 SVGIG (reference sequence). The CDR3 contains 18 residues. V lost 1 base to trimming and J lost 6 bases; unmatched junction nucleotides: 19. Complete variable domain (other parts from reference TRBV30 and TRBJ2-7): SQTIHQWPATLVQPVGSPLSLECTVEGTSNPNLYWYRQAAGRGLQLLFYSVGIGQISSEVPQNLSASRPQDRQFILSSKKLLLSDSGFYLCAWSGVGALAGTLSEQYFGPGTRLTVT.

V and J are TRBV6-5 and TRBJ1-4; a possible D gene is TRBD1 (5 bases). V dropped 6 bases and J dropped 4 bases, with 9 bases sitting between them. The CDR3 consists of 13 residues. Germline V gene sequence: CDR1 MNHEY, CDR2 SVGAGI. The CDR3 sequence is CASRQAYNEKLFF. CDR3 DNA: TGTGCCAGCAGACAGGCATATAATGAAAAACTGTTTTTT.

J is TRBJ1-1 and V is TRBV6-6, with 8 bases fitting TRBD1. This CDR3 comprises 14 residues. Germline V gene sequence: CDR1 MNHNY, CDR2 SVGAGI (reference sequence). Trimming cost V 6 bases and J 6 bases; bases outside gene matches: 9. In DNA form, the CDR3 reads TGTGCCAGCAGCAAACAGGGGGAAAGGGCTGAAGCTTTCTTT. Its protein is CASSKQGERAEAFF.

The chain is built from TRBV30 and TRBJ2-6; D perhaps matches TRBD1 (5 bases). The CDR3 spans 13 residues. Germline V lookup: CDR1 GTSNPN, CDR2 SVGIG (reference sequence). V was pared by 3 bases and J by 2 bases, with 5 bases between. CDR3 nucleotide sequence: TGTGCCTGGAGGACAGCTGGGGCCAACGTCCTGACTTTC. As protein: CAWRTAGANVLTF.

The chain couples TRBV4-2 to TRBJ1-4; TRBD1 aligns across 7 bases. Trimming took 4 bases from V and 3 from J; bases not matched to a gene: 14. The CDR3 is 18 amino acids. Germline CDR1 is LGHNA and CDR2 is YNFKEQ. DNA for the CDR3: TGTGCCAGCAGCCGCTCGACAGGGAGATATGAAGCTAATGAAAAACTGTTTTTT. Its protein is CASSRSTGRYEANEKLFF.

This clone was observed a handful of times. CDR3 residues: CASNPGQSNEKLFF. The CDR3 DNA reads TGTGCCAGCAATCCGGGACAGTCTAATGAAAAACTGTTTTTT. The rearrangement uses TRBV6-1 and TRBJ1-4, with TRBD1 matching 7 bases. With V trimmed by 7 bases and J by 3 bases, 5 bases remained unmatched. The germline V gene has CDR1 MNHNS and CDR2 SASEGT. The CDR3 spans 14 residues.

This rearrangement joins TRBV19 to TRBJ1-2; 7 bases match TRBD1. Germline loops: CDR1 LNHDA, CDR2 SQIVND (reference sequence). Trimming at V came to 7 bases and at J to 4 bases, leaving 12 bases not matched to a gene. This CDR3 has 15 amino acids. The CDR3 bases are TGTGCCAGTACCCAAATCCGGGACAGACTCTATGGCTACACCTTC. Translated: CASTQIRDRLYGYTF. Supplemented by reference TRBV19 and TRBJ1-2, the full variable domain reads DGGITQSPKYLFRKEGQNVTLSCEQNLNHDAMYWYRQDPGQGLRLIYYSQIVNDFQKGDIAEGYSVSREKKESFPLTVTSAQKNPTAFYLCASTQIRDRLYGYTFGSGTRLTVV.

The rearrangement joins TRBV20-1 to TRBJ2-7; no clear D gene. This CDR3 spans 11 amino acids. Trimming stripped 7 bases from V and 0 bases from J, with 7 bases between. Germline assignment: CDR1 DFQATT and CDR2 SNEGSKA (reference sequence). CDR3 protein: CSGSSSYEQYF. The CDR3 coding sequence is TGCAGTGGGAGCAGCTCCTACGAGCAGTACTTC.

This chain connects TRBV6-4 to TRBJ2-7; TRBD1 matches at 8 bases. From germline, CDR1 is MRHNA and CDR2 SNTAGT. V shed 5 bases, J shed 0 bases, and the junction held 3 bases outside the gene matches. This CDR3 spans 14 amino acids. The CDR3, as DNA: TGTGCCAGCAGTCCCGGGACAGGCTCCTACGAGCAGTACTTC. This encodes CASSPGTGSYEQYF.

The chain carries TRBV30 and TRBJ2-7, with TRBD2 matching 10 bases. The CDR3 is 16 amino acids. Trimming cost V 4 bases and J 5 bases; bases outside gene matches: 14. Per germline, CDR1 GTSNPN and CDR2 SVGIG (reference sequence). DNA of the CDR3: TGTGCCTGGACCATCGGGGCACTAGCGGGAAGCGACGAGCAGTACTTC. It is translated as CAWTIGALAGSDEQYF.

The chain uses TRBV6-4 and TRBJ2-3, with a possible D match to TRBD1 (7 bases). Germline-derived CDR1 and CDR2 are MRHNA and SNTAGT. The CDR3 sequence is 15 residues long. Trimming pared 3 bases from V and 0 bases from J, leaving 10 bases between. CDR3 nucleotide sequence: TGTGCCAGCAGTGAACAGGGGACTAGCACAGATACGCAGTATTTT. This sequence encodes CASSEQGTSTDTQYF.

This chain uses TRBV6-5 with TRBJ2-5, with 8 nucleotides matching TRBD2. CDR3 length: 15 amino acids. Germline CDR1 and CDR2: MNHEY and SVGAGI. Trimming took 7 bases from V and 4 from J; bases not matched to a gene: 11. CDR3: CASTGGAGVLETQYF. DNA for the CDR3: TGTGCCAGCACGGGGGGGGCTGGGGTGCTAGAGACCCAGTACTTC.